Presented here are 15 T cell receptor beta chains from one specimen sequenced in a study of T cell responses to AZD1222 COVID-19 vaccine. Assay used: immunoSEQ multiplex PCR; TCRdb lists only in-frame clones, some missing. The data show about 42,000 clones, around 80% seen once. The source material was peripheral blood, sampled 28 days after the second AZD1222 dose. These receptors were collected from an adult who received the AZD1222 COVID-19 vaccine.

The chain links TRBV27 to TRBJ1-1; D may be TRBD1 (5 bases). V shed 0 bases and J shed 4 bases, with 15 bases lying between them. Germline lookup yields CDR1 MNHEY and CDR2 SMNVEV (reference sequence). The CDR3 extends over 16 amino acids. The CDR3 spells CASSLSWAGLGTEAFF. In nucleotides, the CDR3 is TGTGCCAGCAGTTTATCATGGGCAGGGTTGGGCACTGAAGCTTTCTTT.

The V gene is TRBV7-9, the J gene TRBJ1-2, with TRBD1 matching over 9 bases. Per the germline V gene, CDR1 is SEHNR and CDR2 is FQNEAQ (reference sequence). The trim removed 5 bases at V and 2 bases at J, leaving 12 bases unmatched. There are 17 residues in the CDR3. The CDR3 sequence is CASSAQPGTGSNYGYTF. CDR3 nucleotide sequence: TGTGCCAGCAGCGCCCAACCCGGGACAGGGTCCAACTATGGCTACACCTTC.

V is TRBV27 and J is TRBJ2-7; the match to TRBD2 covers 7 bases. Germline lookup yields CDR1 MNHEY and CDR2 SMNVEV (reference sequence). Trimming removed 3 bases from V and 2 bases from J; junction bases left unmatched: 4. This CDR3 region has 14 residues. The CDR3 nucleotides are TGTGCCAGCAGTTTTAAGGGAGGGGCCTACGAGCAGTACTTC. Translation gives CASSFKGGAYEQYF.

The V gene is TRBV3-1 (or the pseudogene TRBV3-2), the J gene TRBJ1-6; D is unclear. The CDR3 is 12 amino acids. V gave up 3 bases and J gave up 10 bases, with 7 bases separating them. Germline V gene sequence: CDR1 LGHDT, CDR2 YNNKEL (reference sequence). DNA of the CDR3: TGTGCCAGCAGCCACAGTGAATCACCCCTCCACTTT. This gives the protein CASSHSESPLHF.

This clone was seen more than once but under ten times. V gene TRBV11-3 combines with J gene TRBJ1-3, with a tentative D call TRBD1 (5 bases). The ends were cut back, 6 bases at V and 0 bases at J, with 12 bases in the middle. The CDR3 has 15 residues. Germline loops: CDR1 SGHNT, CDR2 YENEEA. The CDR3 DNA is TGTGCCAGCAGTCAGTCTCAGGGCTCTGGAAACACCATATATTTT. It codes for CASSQSQGSGNTIYF. Looking up the rest from reference TRBV11-3 and TRBJ1-3 gives the full variable domain: EAGVVQSPRYKIIEKKQPVAFWCNPISGHNTLYWYLQNLGQGPELLIRYENEEAVDDSQLPKDRFSAERLKGVDSTLKIQPAELGDSAVYLCASSQSQGSGNTIYFGEGSWLTVV.

This clone was counted a few times. The J gene is TRBJ1-1, the V gene TRBV6-5; 10 bases fit TRBD1. From germline, CDR1 is MNHEY and CDR2 SVGAGI. Trimming cost V 8 bases and J 11 bases; bases outside gene matches: 17. The CDR3 is 15 residues long. The CDR3 spells CASEPGTGASLEAFF. Here the CDR3 DNA reads TGTGCCAGCGAGCCCGGGACAGGGGCTTCTTTAGAGGCTTTCTTT.

The chain joins TRBV14 to TRBJ2-7; TRBD1 is a possible D gene (5 bases). In germline, CDR1 is SGHDN, CDR2 FVKESK. The CDR3 runs 15 residues. V was shortened by 4 bases and J by 5 bases, with 18 bases between the two germline ends. The CDR3 DNA follows: TGTGCCAGCAGCCCTTTGGACAATCTCAGGGACGAGCAGTACTTC. This codes for CASSPLDNLRDEQYF.

V and J are TRBV10-2 and TRBJ2-1; TRBD2 agrees at 7 bases. V dropped 6 bases and J dropped 9; count of bases not matched to a gene: 14. Germline CDR1 WSHSY, CDR2 SAAADI. The length of the CDR3 is 15 residues. The CDR3 nucleotides are TGCGCCAGCAGAAACAGCGGGACCCCGACGGCTGAGCAGTTCTTC. Translated, it gives CASRNSGTPTAEQFF.

The V call is TRBV7-3, the J call TRBJ2-1; D call uncertain. The CDR3 runs 13 residues. The V and J ends lost 1 base and 4 bases respectively, with 5 bases between them. The germline V gene has CDR1 SGHTA and CDR2 FQGTGA. Here the CDR3 DNA reads TGTGCCAGCAGCTTAAGCACATACAATGAGCAGTTCTTC. The encoded protein is CASSLSTYNEQFF.

This clone came up once. This chain connects TRBV29-1 to TRBJ2-3, with TRBD1 matching 11 bases. J was trimmed by 2 bases and V by 6 bases; bases with no gene match: 7. The CDR3 covers 15 residues. Germline V CDR1 and CDR2: SQVTM, ANQGSEA. CDR3 amino acids: CSVPRGQGDTDTQYF. CDR3 coding DNA: TGCAGCGTCCCCAGGGGACAGGGGGACACAGATACGCAGTATTTT.

This clone was detected a few times. The V gene is TRBV19, the J gene TRBJ2-2, with a tentative D call TRBD1 (5 bases). Trimming took off 0 bases at V and 4 bases at J, with 9 bases between the two ends. The CDR3 consists of 15 residues. Germline V lookup: CDR1 LNHDA, CDR2 SQIVND (reference sequence). CDR3 protein: CASSIDIGATGELFF. The CDR3 DNA sequence: TGTGCCAGTAGTATAGATATAGGGGCCACCGGGGAGCTGTTTTTT.

V is TRBV6-1 and J is TRBJ1-2; no clear D. The CDR3 covers 15 residues. Germline CDR1 is MNHNS and CDR2 is SASEGT. The ends were cut back, 0 bases at V and 2 bases at J, with 10 bases in the middle. The CDR3 sequence: CASSEALGKNYGYTF. CDR3 DNA: TGTGCCAGCAGTGAAGCGCTTGGGAAAAACTATGGCTACACCTTC.

This clone is a singleton in its sample. The J gene is TRBJ1-1, the V gene TRBV19; 9 positions agree with TRBD1. The CDR3 runs 13 residues. The germline gives CDR1 LNHDA, CDR2 SQIVND (reference sequence). V gave up 2 bases and J gave up 7 bases; unmatched junction bases: 2. The CDR3 DNA follows: TGTGCCAGTAGTATAAGACAGGGGGATGAAGCTTTCTTT. This encodes CASSIRQGDEAFF.

This rearrangement joins TRBV7-6 to TRBJ2-1; D perhaps matches TRBD2 (6 bases). The CDR3 length is 15 residues. Germline lookup yields CDR1 SGHVS and CDR2 FNYEAQ. The V end was cut by 1 base, the J end by 9 bases, with 16 bases between. The CDR3 reads CASSLGRAGPTEQFF. In DNA form, the CDR3 reads TGTGCCAGCAGCTTAGGGCGCGCGGGGCCGACTGAGCAGTTCTTC.

The rearrangement joins TRBV3-1 (or the pseudogene TRBV3-2) to TRBJ2-5, with 7 bases matching TRBD1. Germline CDR1 and CDR2: LGHDT and YNNKEL (reference sequence). The length of the CDR3 is 16 residues. With 4 bases clipped from V and 0 bases from J, the junction kept 8 bases outside the gene matches. The CDR3, as DNA: TGTGCCAGCAGCCCTGGACAGGCAATCAACCAAGAGACCCAGTACTTC. This gives the protein CASSPGQAINQETQYF.